Each of the 8 T cell receptor beta chains below was sequenced from the same sample in a study of T cell changes during pregnancy in multiple sclerosis. The protocol was immunoSEQ multiplex PCR, while the TCRdb copy is restricted to in-frame clones and leaves out a portion. The sample carries around 110,000 clones, about 94% recorded once. The sequencing here drew on peripheral blood, taken in the third trimester of pregnancy. These receptors all come from a female donor with multiple sclerosis, enrolled in a pregnancy study.

The chain is built from TRBV2 and TRBJ1-3, with D possibly matching TRBD1 (5 bases). V lost 10 bases, J lost 3 bases, and 13 bases lay in between. CDR1 is SNHLY, CDR2 FYNNEI, per germline. The CDR3 covers 13 residues. In DNA form, the CDR3 reads TGTGCCACCGTGGGGCGGCGTGGAAACACCATATATTTT. Its translation: CATVGRRGNTIYF.

In the case of this clone: One junction end does not reproduce the germline sequence, and a read error may be involved. This sequence joins TRBV6-1 and TRBJ2-7; 7 bases are shared with TRBD2. Germline CDR1 MNHNS, CDR2 SASEGT. The CDR3 loop spans 14 amino acids. This chain's CDR3 is CASRELAATDISNF. Here the CDR3 DNA reads TGTGCCAGCAGGGAGCTAGCGGCCACCGATATCTCGAACTTC.

The rearrangement links TRBV19 to TRBJ1-4; D is unclear. The V end lost 5 bases, the J end lost 0 bases, and 10 bases lay between the germline ends. Germline CDR1 is LNHDA and CDR2 is SQIVND (reference sequence). The CDR3 has 15 residues. The CDR3 is CASSLTRATNEKLFF. The CDR3, as DNA: TGTGCCAGTAGTCTAACGAGAGCAACTAATGAAAAACTGTTTTTT.

The chain joins TRBV13 to TRBJ2-7; 8 bases align to TRBD2. Per the germline V gene, CDR1 is PRHDT and CDR2 is FYEKMQ (reference sequence). J was trimmed by 6 bases and V by 4 bases; bases with no gene match: 11. This CDR3 contains 15 residues. For the CDR3, the DNA is TGTGCCAGCAGCTCACGCCGACTAGCGTACTGCGAGCAGTACTTC. Residues: CASSSRRLAYCEQYF.

The chain joins TRBV5-8 to TRBJ2-7; D gene ambiguous. The V gene lost 2 bases and the J gene lost 2 bases, with 14 bases spanning the gap. Germline CDR1 reads SGHTS; CDR2 reads YDEGEE. There are 15 residues in the CDR3. The CDR3 loop reads CASSFNVGRPYEQYF. The CDR3 DNA reads as TGTGCCAGCAGCTTTAACGTGGGCAGACCCTACGAGCAGTACTTC.

J is TRBJ1-1 and V is TRBV13, with D maybe TRBD1 (6 bases). The CDR3 is 14 residues long. Trimming shortened V by 3 bases and J by 3 bases, and 11 bases separated the two germline ends. Germline loops: CDR1 PRHDT, CDR2 FYEKMQ (reference sequence). The CDR3 DNA is TGTGCCAGCAGCTTGACAGGCTACGACACTGAAGCTTTCTTT. Translation: CASSLTGYDTEAFF. The full variable domain, its missing parts supplied by reference TRBV13 and TRBJ1-1, is AAGVIQSPRHLIKEKRETATLKCYPIPRHDTVYWYQQGPGQDPQFLISFYEKMQSDKGSIPDRFSAQQFSDYHSELNMSSLELGDSALYFCASSLTGYDTEAFFGQGTRLTVV.

The chain is built from TRBV2 and TRBJ2-5, with a weak D call TRBD1 (6 bases). The V end lost 5 bases, the J end lost 2 bases, and 15 bases lay between the germline ends. The CDR3 runs 15 residues. Germline values: CDR1 SNHLY, CDR2 FYNNEI. The CDR3 nucleotides are TGTGCCAGCAGTTCCTCCGGGACACGACAAGAGACCCAGTACTTC. Its protein is CASSSSGTRQETQYF.

The chain has TRBV9 and TRBJ2-5, with 9 bases that match TRBD2. The CDR3 spans 15 residues. In germline, CDR1 is SGDLS, CDR2 YYNGEE. J gave up 1 base and V 4 bases, and 5 bases lay outside the gene matches. For the CDR3, the DNA is TGTGCCAGCAGCCCTAGCGGGGCCTTCCAAGAGACCCAGTACTTC. Translated: CASSPSGAFQETQYF.